This is a list of T cell receptor beta chains from one sample in a study of T cell responses to AZD1222 COVID-19 vaccine. Repertoires were generated with immunoSEQ multiplex PCR, while TCRdb's copy carries only in-frame clones and drops some. The sample contains more than 100,000 clones, 85% to 90% of which appear only once. This material consisted of peripheral blood, taken on day 0 of AZD1222 vaccination. All receptors derive from an adult in good health. The CDR3 runs from the conserved cysteine through the conserved F or W. Fields, in order: J gene, D gene, clone size, V gene, CDR3 protein, CDR3 DNA. A D gene is named only where the DNA matches it firmly. A clone size is listed for some rows: how often the clone was seen (once, few, many), or a class if it is expanded.

J gene: TRBJ1-1
D gene: TRBD1
clone size: -
V gene: TRBV28
CDR3 protein: CASGGQGRTEAFF
CDR3 DNA: TGTGCCAGCGGGGGACAGGGTAGGACTGAAGCTTTCTTT

J gene: TRBJ1-2
D gene: TRBD1
clone size: -
V gene: TRBV28
CDR3 protein: CASSLGTGFTYGYTF
CDR3 DNA: TGTGCCAGCAGCCTAGGGACAGGGTTCACCTATGGCTACACCTTC

J gene: TRBJ2-7
D gene: -
clone size: -
V gene: TRBV27
CDR3 protein: CASSLSLGAGYEQYF
CDR3 DNA: TGTGCCAGCAGTTTATCGTTAGGGGCAGGGTACGAGCAGTACTTC

J gene: TRBJ1-2
D gene: -
clone size: -
V gene: TRBV6-2/TRBV6-3
CDR3 protein: CASSPGLASYYGYTF
CDR3 DNA: TGTGCCAGCAGTCCCGGATTGGCGAGCTACTATGGCTACACCTTC

J gene: TRBJ2-7
D gene: -
clone size: -
V gene: TRBV13
CDR3 protein: CASSLQGSSYEQYF
CDR3 DNA: TGTGCCAGCAGCTTGCAGGGTAGCTCCTACGAGCAGTACTTC

J gene: TRBJ2-5
D gene: -
clone size: -
V gene: TRBV5-6
CDR3 protein: CASSPEGRAGRETQYF
CDR3 DNA: TGTGCCAGCAGCCCCGAGGGAAGGGCTGGGCGGGAGACCCAGTACTTC

J gene: TRBJ1-1
D gene: -
clone size: -
V gene: TRBV19
CDR3 protein: CASSDRQNTEAFF
CDR3 DNA: TGTGCCAGTAGTGACAGACAGAACACTGAAGCTTTCTTT

J gene: TRBJ2-5
D gene: -
clone size: few
V gene: TRBV5-4
CDR3 protein: CASSLNRAGETQYF
CDR3 DNA: TGTGCCAGCAGCTTAAACAGGGCAGGGGAGACCCAGTACTTC

J gene: TRBJ1-1
D gene: TRBD1
clone size: -
V gene: TRBV28
CDR3 protein: CASTRGLQGGAFF
CDR3 DNA: TGTGCCAGCACCCGAGGGCTACAGGGGGGCGCTTTCTTT

J gene: TRBJ1-1
D gene: TRBD1
clone size: -
V gene: TRBV28
CDR3 protein: CASKAGGTKEAFF
CDR3 DNA: TGTGCCAGCAAGGCAGGGGGCACGAAGGAAGCTTTCTTT

J gene: TRBJ1-4
D gene: -
clone size: -
V gene: TRBV5-4
CDR3 protein: CASSLASGTNEKLFF
CDR3 DNA: TGTGCCAGCAGCTTGGCCTCGGGGACTAATGAAAAACTGTTTTTT

J gene: TRBJ1-2
D gene: -
clone size: few
V gene: TRBV7-9
CDR3 protein: CASSPRPTGTNYGYTF
CDR3 DNA: TGTGCCAGCAGCCCCCGGCCTACAGGGACTAACTATGGCTACACCTTC

J gene: TRBJ2-1
D gene: TRBD2
clone size: -
V gene: TRBV5-1
CDR3 protein: CASSLQKTSGVSYNEQFF
CDR3 DNA: TGCGCCAGCAGCTTGCAGAAGACTAGCGGGGTTTCCTACAATGAGCAGTTCTTC

J gene: TRBJ2-3
D gene: -
clone size: -
V gene: TRBV5-1
CDR3 protein: CATYRETSTDTQYF
CDR3 DNA: TGCGCCACCTACAGAGAAACTAGCACAGATACGCAGTATTTT

J gene: TRBJ2-4
D gene: TRBD2
clone size: -
V gene: TRBV5-4
CDR3 protein: CASSSWGGEGTKNIQYF
CDR3 DNA: TGTGCCAGCAGCTCCTGGGGCGGGGAGGGTACCAAAAACATTCAGTACTTC

J gene: TRBJ2-5
D gene: TRBD2
clone size: -
V gene: TRBV28
CDR3 protein: CASSLRLAGGLTYQETQYF
CDR3 DNA: TGTGCCAGCAGTTTAAGGCTAGCGGGGGGATTGACTTACCAAGAGACCCAGTACTTC

J gene: TRBJ1-5
D gene: -
clone size: -
V gene: TRBV28
CDR3 protein: CASSHLSGGINQPQHF
CDR3 DNA: TGTGCCAGCAGTCACCTCAGTGGAGGGATCAATCAGCCCCAGCATTTT

J gene: TRBJ1-5
D gene: -
clone size: -
V gene: TRBV5-1
CDR3 protein: CASSRGSLAGGNQPQHF
CDR3 DNA: TGCGCCAGCAGCAGGGGTTCGTTGGCAGGGGGCAATCAGCCCCAGCATTTT

J gene: TRBJ1-2
D gene: -
clone size: -
V gene: TRBV19
CDR3 protein: CASSMVAYGYTF
CDR3 DNA: TGTGCCAGTAGTATGGTAGCCTATGGCTACACCTTC

J gene: TRBJ2-2
D gene: TRBD1
clone size: -
V gene: TRBV7-2
CDR3 protein: CASSLGDRVDGELFF
CDR3 DNA: TGTGCCAGCAGCTTAGGGGACAGGGTGGACGGGGAGCTGTTTTTT

J gene: TRBJ2-2
D gene: -
clone size: -
V gene: TRBV4-2
CDR3 protein: CASSQDQGNTGELFF
CDR3 DNA: TGTGCCAGCAGCCAAGATCAGGGAAACACCGGGGAGCTGTTTTTT

J gene: TRBJ1-5
D gene: -
clone size: -
V gene: TRBV7-9
CDR3 protein: CASSLAPLDSSNQPQHF
CDR3 DNA: TGTGCCAGCAGCTTAGCCCCCCTTGACAGTAGCAATCAGCCCCAGCATTTT

J gene: TRBJ2-7
D gene: -
clone size: -
V gene: TRBV28
CDR3 protein: CASSFDRSSYEQYF
CDR3 DNA: TGTGCCAGCAGTTTCGACAGAAGCTCCTACGAGCAGTACTTC

J gene: TRBJ1-4
D gene: -
clone size: -
V gene: TRBV28
CDR3 protein: CASSPQGINEKLFF
CDR3 DNA: TGTGCCAGCAGTCCTCAGGGAATTAATGAAAAACTGTTTTTT

J gene: TRBJ2-3
D gene: TRBD2
clone size: once
V gene: TRBV6-2/TRBV6-3
CDR3 protein: CASSPTSGERPSTDTQYF
CDR3 DNA: TGTGCCAGCAGCCCGACTAGCGGGGAAAGACCTAGCACAGATACGCAGTATTTT

J gene: TRBJ2-1
D gene: TRBD2
clone size: -
V gene: TRBV27
CDR3 protein: CASRRLKDQTLAEESHNEQFF
CDR3 DNA: TGTGCCAGCAGAAGATTGAAGGATCAAACACTAGCGGAAGAATCTCACAATGAGCAGTTCTTC

J gene: TRBJ1-1
D gene: TRBD1
clone size: few
V gene: TRBV9
CDR3 protein: CASSDGTGGIVGTEAFF
CDR3 DNA: TGTGCCAGCAGCGACGGGACAGGGGGCATTGTTGGCACTGAAGCTTTCTTT

J gene: TRBJ1-6
D gene: -
clone size: few
V gene: TRBV27
CDR3 protein: CASSYAWSDSPLHF
CDR3 DNA: TGTGCCAGCTCCTATGCCTGGTCCGATTCACCCCTCCACTTT

J gene: TRBJ1-1
D gene: -
clone size: -
V gene: TRBV6-5
CDR3 protein: CASSHSFKGF
CDR3 DNA: TGTGCCAGCAGTCATTCCTTTAAGGGATTT

J gene: TRBJ1-5
D gene: -
clone size: -
V gene: TRBV28
CDR3 protein: CASNNFKQGVRGGNQPQHF
CDR3 DNA: TGTGCCAGCAACAATTTCAAACAAGGAGTGCGCGGGGGCAATCAGCCCCAGCATTTT

J gene: TRBJ2-5
D gene: -
clone size: -
V gene: TRBV3-1/TRBV3-2
CDR3 protein: CASSQAGTSQETQYF
CDR3 DNA: TGTGCCAGCAGCCAAGCAGGGACCAGCCAAGAGACCCAGTACTTC

J gene: TRBJ2-7
D gene: -
clone size: -
V gene: TRBV28
CDR3 protein: CASSRRGSTSYEQYF
CDR3 DNA: TGTGCCAGCAGTCGCCGGGGGTCCACCTCCTACGAGCAGTACTTC

J gene: TRBJ2-7
D gene: TRBD2
clone size: -
V gene: TRBV7-6
CDR3 protein: CASSLGSAWDYPYEQYF
CDR3 DNA: TGTGCCAGCAGCTTAGGTAGTGCTTGGGACTACCCCTACGAGCAGTACTTC

J gene: TRBJ1-1
D gene: -
clone size: -
V gene: TRBV18
CDR3 protein: CASSPPLRGTEAFF
CDR3 DNA: TGTGCCAGCTCACCACCACTTAGGGGGACTGAAGCTTTCTTT

J gene: TRBJ2-3
D gene: TRBD2
clone size: -
V gene: TRBV3-1/TRBV3-2
CDR3 protein: CASRHPSGSPYTDTQYF
CDR3 DNA: TGTGCCAGCAGGCACCCTAGCGGCTCCCCCTACACAGATACGCAGTATTTT

J gene: TRBJ2-7
D gene: -
clone size: once
V gene: TRBV28
CDR3 protein: CASKSQGRDEQYF
CDR3 DNA: TGTGCCAGCAAGAGTCAGGGAAGGGACGAGCAGTACTTC

J gene: TRBJ2-1
D gene: TRBD2
clone size: -
V gene: TRBV4-1
CDR3 protein: CASRRLAGLNEQFF
CDR3 DNA: TGCGCCAGCAGGCGGCTAGCGGGGTTGAATGAGCAGTTCTTC

J gene: TRBJ2-1
D gene: -
clone size: -
V gene: TRBV27
CDR3 protein: CASSLLTPSGRPQFF
CDR3 DNA: TGTGCCAGCAGTTTATTAACTCCATCGGGCCGACCCCAGTTCTTC

J gene: TRBJ2-7
D gene: -
clone size: -
V gene: TRBV29-1
CDR3 protein: CSVEGAGYEQYF
CDR3 DNA: TGCAGCGTTGAAGGTGCGGGCTACGAGCAGTACTTC

J gene: TRBJ1-2
D gene: -
clone size: -
V gene: TRBV7-9
CDR3 protein: CASSPDEPYGYTF
CDR3 DNA: TGTGCCAGCAGCCCTGACGAACCCTATGGCTACACCTTC

J gene: TRBJ2-6
D gene: -
clone size: once
V gene: TRBV15
CDR3 protein: CATSRLISGANVLTF
CDR3 DNA: TGTGCCACCAGCCGCCTGATTTCTGGGGCCAACGTCCTGACTTTC

J gene: TRBJ1-2
D gene: -
clone size: -
V gene: TRBV3-1/TRBV3-2
CDR3 protein: CASSRGVQDYGYTF
CDR3 DNA: TGTGCCAGCAGTCGAGGAGTTCAGGACTATGGCTACACCTTC

J gene: TRBJ2-2
D gene: TRBD2
clone size: -
V gene: TRBV6-5
CDR3 protein: CACRLAGGTGELFF
CDR3 DNA: TGTGCCTGCCGACTAGCGGGAGGCACCGGGGAGCTGTTTTTT

J gene: TRBJ1-1
D gene: -
clone size: -
V gene: TRBV4-3
CDR3 protein: CASSQEGGAAFF
CDR3 DNA: TGCGCCAGCAGCCAAGAAGGCGGTGCGGCTTTCTTT

J gene: TRBJ2-5
D gene: -
clone size: -
V gene: TRBV12-3/TRBV12-4
CDR3 protein: CASSLSSEETQYF
CDR3 DNA: TGTGCCAGCAGTTTATCTAGCGAGGAGACCCAGTACTTC

J gene: TRBJ1-5
D gene: -
clone size: -
V gene: TRBV28
CDR3 protein: CASSFFGIQPQHF
CDR3 DNA: TGTGCCAGCAGTTTTTTTGGTATTCAGCCCCAGCATTTT

J gene: TRBJ1-1
D gene: TRBD1
clone size: -
V gene: TRBV12-3/TRBV12-4
CDR3 protein: CASGGTGEEAFF
CDR3 DNA: TGTGCCAGCGGCGGGACAGGGGAGGAAGCTTTCTTT

J gene: TRBJ2-4
D gene: -
clone size: -
V gene: TRBV3-1/TRBV3-2
CDR3 protein: CASREGAGNIQYF
CDR3 DNA: TGTGCCAGCAGGGAGGGGGCAGGAAACATTCAGTACTTC

J gene: TRBJ2-3
D gene: -
clone size: -
V gene: TRBV19
CDR3 protein: CASSKLKGSGTDTQYF
CDR3 DNA: TGTGCCAGTAGTAAGCTTAAAGGGTCGGGCACAGATACGCAGTATTTT

J gene: TRBJ1-1
D gene: -
clone size: -
V gene: TRBV4-1
CDR3 protein: CASSLVGNTEAFF
CDR3 DNA: TGCGCCAGCAGCCTGGTAGGGAACACTGAAGCTTTCTTT

J gene: TRBJ2-7
D gene: TRBD1
clone size: -
V gene: TRBV5-1
CDR3 protein: CASSPLRDRGGEQYF
CDR3 DNA: TGCGCCAGCAGCCCCCTCCGGGACAGGGGAGGCGAGCAGTACTTC

J gene: TRBJ1-2
D gene: -
clone size: -
V gene: TRBV4-3
CDR3 protein: CASSQDPAPNYGYTF
CDR3 DNA: TGCGCCAGCAGCCAAGATCCGGCCCCTAACTATGGCTACACCTTC

J gene: TRBJ1-2
D gene: -
clone size: -
V gene: TRBV7-8
CDR3 protein: CASSPVGSGYTF
CDR3 DNA: TGTGCCAGCAGCCCAGTCGGAAGTGGCTACACCTTC

J gene: TRBJ2-7
D gene: TRBD2
clone size: -
V gene: TRBV7-2
CDR3 protein: CASSYRSSGSYEQYF
CDR3 DNA: TGTGCCAGCAGCTATAGGAGTAGCGGGAGTTACGAGCAGTACTTC

J gene: TRBJ1-2
D gene: -
clone size: once
V gene: TRBV28
CDR3 protein: CASRILSGAGYGYTF
CDR3 DNA: TGTGCCAGCAGGATCTTATCGGGGGCCGGCTATGGCTACACCTTC

J gene: TRBJ1-4
D gene: -
clone size: once
V gene: TRBV6-5
CDR3 protein: CASRGGGEKLFF
CDR3 DNA: TGTGCCAGCAGAGGGGGAGGTGAAAAACTGTTTTTT

J gene: TRBJ2-7
D gene: TRBD1
clone size: -
V gene: TRBV28
CDR3 protein: CASSSYQGAYEQYF
CDR3 DNA: TGTGCCAGCAGTTCGTACCAGGGGGCTTACGAGCAGTACTTC